A single sample gave rise to the 10 T cell receptor beta chains below, sequenced in a study of shared clonotypes between healthy human individuals (dated by TCRdb to 2018 to 2021). Receptors were amplified or captured by the immunoSEQ multiplex PCR assay. TCRdb obtained this table from immuneACCESS and retained in-frame rearrangements with V and J assigned. These tables miss some clones; where compared with another copy, unresolved V genes account for less than half of the shortfall, and the remainder is unexplained. Within this sample are approximately 720,000 clones, with roughly 78% of them counted one time only. The ten largest clones add up to 1.8% of the sample. Sample: memory CD4+ T cells sorted from blood. The sample's cell subset or site label, decoded: CD45RA-negative fraction. The receptors originated from a woman aged 25 to 45 in good health.

The rearrangement uses TRBV6-5 and TRBJ1-4, with no clear D. Per germline, CDR1 MNHEY and CDR2 SVGAGI. The CDR3 extends over 12 amino acids. V dropped 6 bases and J dropped 5 bases, with 7 bases sitting between them. CDR3: CASRHRNEKLFF. The CDR3 DNA is TGTGCCAGCAGGCACCGAAATGAAAAACTGTTTTTT.

Only a few counts were recorded for this clone. V gene TRBV6-1 combines with J gene TRBJ1-2, with D uncertain. Trimming took 3 bases from V and 3 from J, leaving 14 bases between them. The germline gives CDR1 MNHNS, CDR2 SASEGT. The CDR3 covers 15 residues. The CDR3 bases are TGTGCCAGCAGTGATCCTATGTGGCTGGACTATGGCTACACCTTC. It encodes CASSDPMWLDYGYTF.

The J gene is TRBJ2-7, the V gene TRBV28, with 9 nucleotides matching TRBD1. Germline V gene data show CDR1 as MDHEN and CDR2 as SYDVKM. The CDR3 is made up of 17 amino acids. V lost 3 bases to trimming and J lost 4 bases; unmatched junction nucleotides: 13. The DNA of the CDR3 is TGTGCCAGCAGTTTCTCAGTTTTTGGGACAGGGACTTACGAGCAGTACTTC. It translates to CASSFSVFGTGTYEQYF.

The chain has TRBV29-1 and TRBJ1-1, with TRBD1 matching over 8 bases. CDR3 length equals 16 residues. The V gene's germline CDR1 is SQVTM and CDR2 ANQGSEA. V shed 8 bases and J 4 bases; nucleotides not matched to a gene: 18. CDR3 residues: CSHTFQGAEWGTEAFF. The CDR3 DNA sequence: TGCAGCCATACCTTTCAGGGGGCTGAGTGGGGCACTGAAGCTTTCTTT. Complete variable domain (other parts from reference TRBV29-1 and TRBJ1-1): SAVISQKPSRDICQRGTSLTIQCQVDSQVTMMFWYRQQPGQSLTLIATANQGSEATYESGFVIDKFPISRPNLTFSTLTVSNMSPEDSSIYLCSHTFQGAEWGTEAFFGQGTRLTVV.

The J gene is TRBJ2-1, the V gene TRBV25-1, with D maybe TRBD2 (6 bases). With 6 bases removed from V and 4 bases from J, the gap between germline ends came to 16 bases. The CDR3 is 15 amino acids. From germline, CDR1 is MGHDK and CDR2 SYGVNS. Here the CDR3 DNA reads TGTGCCAGCAGCCCGGGGTTAGCGGAGTACAATGAGCAGTTCTTC. It yields the protein CASSPGLAEYNEQFF. Full variable domain (remainder filled in from reference TRBV25-1 and TRBJ2-1): EADIYQTPRYLVIGTGKKITLECSQTMGHDKMYWYQQDPGMELHLIHYSYGVNSTEKGDLSSESTVSRIRTEHFPLTLESARPSHTSQYLCASSPGLAEYNEQFFGPGTRLTVL.

The rearrangement joins TRBV5-1 to TRBJ2-2; D gene uncertain. The germline V gene encodes CDR1 SGHRS and CDR2 YFSETQ. With 0 bases removed from V and 4 bases from J, the gap between germline ends came to 13 bases. This CDR3 has 16 amino acids. The CDR3 nucleotides read TGCGCCAGCAGCTTGGCCGAGGTGGTAAGCACCGGGGAGCTGTTTTTT. It specifies CASSLAEVVSTGELFF.

The CDR3 DNA follows: TGTGCCAGCAGTACAGTTATCCGGGCCCTCACCGGGGAGCTGTTTTTT. The encoded protein is CASSTVIRALTGELFF. V is TRBV28 and J is TRBJ2-2; D gene ambiguous. V dropped 5 bases and J dropped 4 bases, with 17 bases sitting between them. In germline, CDR1 is MDHEN, CDR2 SYDVKM. The CDR3 contains 16 residues.

The rearrangement links TRBV15 to TRBJ1-1, with a possible D match to TRBD1 (6 bases). The CDR3 length is 14 residues. Germline CDR1 is LNHNV and CDR2 is YYDKDF (reference sequence). The V gene lost 9 bases and the J gene lost 5 bases, with 19 bases spanning the gap. Here the CDR3 DNA reads TGTGCCACAAGGGGCACAGGGAGGGGGACTGAAGCTTTCTTT. This gives the protein CATRGTGRGTEAFF.

The V gene is TRBV5-1, the J gene TRBJ2-6; 8 nucleotides line up with TRBD1. CDR1 is SGHRS and CDR2 is YFSETQ in the germline V gene. The CDR3 has 16 residues. J gave up 2 bases and V 4 bases, and 5 bases lay outside the gene matches. In DNA, the CDR3 is TGCGCCAGCAGCCGGACAGGGAGCACTGGGGCCAACGTCCTGACTTTC. It yields the protein CASSRTGSTGANVLTF. The entire variable domain, with the rest obtained from reference TRBV5-1 and TRBJ2-6, is as follows: KAGVTQTPRYLIKTRGQQVTLSCSPISGHRSVSWYQQTPGQGLQFLFEYFSETQRNKGNFPGRFSGRQFSNSRSEMNVSTLELGDSALYLCASSRTGSTGANVLTFGAGSRLTVL.

V gene TRBV7-9 combines with J gene TRBJ1-3; D remains ambiguous. This CDR3 is built from 14 residues. V shed 1 base and J shed 3 bases, with 7 bases lying between them. CDR1 and CDR2 (germline): SEHNR, FQNEAQ (reference sequence). This chain's CDR3 is CASSLGHGGNTIYF. For the CDR3, the DNA is TGTGCCAGCAGCTTAGGGCATGGTGGAAACACCATATATTTT.